One sample yielded the 25 T cell receptor beta chains listed below, sequenced in a study of regulatory T cells in long-lasting Graves disease (dated by TCRdb to the early 2020s). The library was built by means of multiplex PCR. The sequencer was an Illumina HiSeq 4000. TCR beta libraries were built with iRepertoire HTBI primers and Arm-PCR amplification of CDR3 regions. TCRdb reprocessed the public reads (quality trimming at Q25 with fastp, clone calling with MiXCR) and kept in-frame beta chains. Records with the same CDR3 protein are collapsed into one entry carrying the most frequent genes and DNA. This sample holds 350,000 to 500,000 distinct CDR3 sequences; roughly 15% were observed only once. The top ten clonotypes cover about 23% of the sample. The label giving this sample's time point can be read as: newly diagnosed GD, antithyroid drugs for less than 3 months. RNA was extracted from PBMCs in TRIzol for both TCR sequencing and RNA sequencing.

The same data also went into a second study, on T cells in Graves' hyperthyroidism and ophthalmopathy.

The input for sequencing was peripheral blood mononuclear cells (PBMCs), taken at new diagnosis, from a patient treated with antithyroid drugs. These receptors originate from a young woman with Graves disease. Donor details come from another sample of the same person, matched by shared clones.

There are many counts of this clonotype. The CDR3 region has the DNA TGTGCCAGCGCGGAGGGACTCACAGATACGCAGTATTTT. Protein product: CASAEGLTDTQYF. This rearrangement joins TRBV7-6 to TRBJ2-3; possibly TRBD2 for D (6 bases). The germline V gene has CDR1 SGHVS and CDR2 FNYEAQ. V was shortened by 8 bases and J by 2 bases, with 11 bases between the two germline ends. The CDR3 contains 13 residues.

This clonotype came up many times. V is TRBV12-3 or TRBV12-4 and J is TRBJ2-3; 16 nucleotides agree with TRBD2. There are 14 residues in the CDR3. Germline trimming cut 5 bases from V and 10 bases from J; bases unmatched to any gene: 3. CDR3 protein: CASSPGTSGRAQYF. The DNA of the CDR3 is TGTGCCAGCAGTCCCGGGACTAGCGGGAGGGCGCAGTATTTT.

This clonotype was counted ten times or more. The chain carries TRBV12-5 and TRBJ2-3; the D is unclear. The V gene lost 6 bases and the J gene lost 6 bases, with 10 bases spanning the gap. The V gene's germline CDR1 is LGHNT and CDR2 FRNRAP. This CDR3 comprises 12 residues. The CDR3 is CASGWMGDTQYF. The CDR3 DNA is TGTGCTAGTGGATGGATGGGGGATACGCAGTATTTT.

This rearrangement joins TRBV4-2 to TRBJ2-3, with TRBD2 matching 12 bases. Germline V gene lookup returns CDR1 LGHNA and CDR2 YNFKEQ. The CDR3 is 17 residues long. The V segment lost 0 bases and the J segment 9 bases; nucleotides outside the gene matches: 10. The CDR3 DNA follows: TGTGCCAGCAGCCAAGATCTTGGACTAGCGGGACAAGAGACGCAGTATTTT. Its translation is CASSQDLGLAGQETQYF.

About this clonotype itself: A much larger clone differs by one base, so this may be a read error. This sequence joins TRBV7-3 and TRBJ2-1; no clear D. CDR3 length: 13 amino acids. V lost 5 bases and J 10 bases, leaving 15 bases between the germline ends. CDR1 SGHTA and CDR2 FQGTGA come from the germline V gene. CDR3 bases: TGTGCCAGCAGCCCAGCCCCCGCCTACGAGCAGTTCTTC. Translation: CASSPAPAYEQFF.

The table lists this clonotype with a few counts. The V and J genes are TRBV28 and TRBJ2-7; D might be TRBD1 (5 bases). With 6 bases removed from V and 9 bases from J, the gap between germline ends came to 15 bases. This CDR3 comprises 12 residues. Germline CDR1 and CDR2: MDHEN and SYDVKM. The CDR3 region is CASRAGQVRQYF. CDR3 sequence (DNA): TGTGCCAGCAGGGCAGGGCAAGTTAGGCAGTACTTC.

This clonotype was detected many times. V gene TRBV6-2 or TRBV6-3 combines with J gene TRBJ2-7, with a tentative D call TRBD1 (5 bases). This CDR3 has 13 amino acids. Germline CDR1 reads MNHEY; CDR2 reads SVGEGT. Trimming removed 5 bases at V and 7 bases at J, with 15 bases between. The DNA for the CDR3 is TGTGCCAGCAGTGAGGCAGGGCGGCGGGAGCAGTACTTC. It encodes CASSEAGRREQYF.

The chain has TRBV24-1 and TRBJ2-2, with 7 bases identical to TRBD1. This CDR3 spans 20 amino acids. Germline CDR1 reads KGHDR; CDR2 reads SFDVKD. The V and J ends lost 4 bases and 1 base, in that order; junction bases with no gene match: 17. CDR3 amino acids: CATSDTPTGFGLENTGELFF. DNA of the CDR3: TGTGCCACCAGTGACACCCCGACAGGGTTCGGGTTGGAGAACACCGGGGAGCTGTTTTTT.

This clonotype was found a few times. The chain is built from TRBV2 and TRBJ1-4; 11 bases map to TRBD1. Losses at the gene ends were 3 bases for V and 5 bases for J; bases not matched to a gene: 8. Germline lookup yields CDR1 SNHLY and CDR2 FYNNEI. CDR3 length: 17 residues. CDR3 coding DNA: TGTGCCAGCAGTGAGAGGGACAGGGGGAAGGAAAATGAAAAACTGTTTTTT. Translated: CASSERDRGKENEKLFF.

CDR3 protein: CASKTGLAGGPHEQYF. CDR3 DNA: TGTGCCAGCAAGACCGGACTAGCGGGAGGGCCCCACGAGCAGTACTTC. The chain uses TRBV6-1 and TRBJ2-7; 15 bases match TRBD2. Germline V lookup: CDR1 MNHNS, CDR2 SASEGT. After removal of 7 bases from V and 5 bases from J, the junction contained 9 bases not matched to a gene. The CDR3 has 16 residues.

Many counts were recorded for this clonotype. The chain recombines TRBV4-1 with TRBJ1-3, with D maybe TRBD1 (6 bases). The CDR3 is 16 amino acids. The V and J ends lost 3 bases and 0 bases respectively, with 12 bases between them. CDR1 is MGHRA and CDR2 is YSYEKL in the germline V gene. The CDR3 nucleotides read TGCGCCAGCAGCCATGGGGGGCCAGACTCTGGAAACACCATATATTTT. As protein: CASSHGGPDSGNTIYF.

This chain uses TRBV4-1 with TRBJ1-6, with 10 bases lining up with TRBD1. Germline trimming cut 2 bases from V and 9 bases from J; bases unmatched to any gene: 7. Per germline, CDR1 MGHRA and CDR2 YSYEKL. The CDR3 spans 16 residues. For the CDR3, the DNA is TGCGCCAGCAGCCAACCGGGACAGGGGTTTGTTTCACCCCTCCACTTT. Encoded protein: CASSQPGQGFVSPLHF.

This clonotype was counted only a few times. The chain uses TRBV19 and TRBJ1-5; tentative D call: TRBD1 (5 bases). This CDR3 is 15 amino acids long. The germline V gene has CDR1 LNHDA and CDR2 SQIVND (reference sequence). Trimming removed 10 bases from V and 0 bases from J, with 16 bases in between. In DNA, the CDR3 is TGTGCCACCGAAGAGTCAGGGAATAGCAATCAGCCCCAGCATTTT. It yields the protein CATEESGNSNQPQHF.

This clonotype has a count of ten or more. The V and J genes are TRBV9 and TRBJ2-1, with 10 bases matching TRBD2. With V trimmed by 0 bases and J by 0 bases, 3 bases remained unmatched. CDR1 is SGDLS and CDR2 is YYNGEE in the germline V gene. This CDR3 has 17 amino acids. DNA of the CDR3: TGTGCCAGCAGCGTAGGGACTAGCGGAATCTCCTACAATGAGCAGTTCTTC. This encodes CASSVGTSGISYNEQFF. The whole variable domain, filled in from reference TRBV9 and TRBJ2-1, reads DSGVTQTPKHLITATGQRVTLRCSPRSGDLSVYWYQQSLDQGLQFLIQYYNGEERAKGNILERFSAQQFPDLHSELNLSSLELGDSALYFCASSVGTSGISYNEQFFGPGTRLTVL.

The rearrangement joins TRBV7-9 to TRBJ2-7; weak D call: TRBD2 (6 bases). This CDR3 has 16 residues. V was trimmed by 0 bases and J by 5 bases, leaving 17 bases between them. From germline, CDR1 is SEHNR and CDR2 FQNEAQ (reference sequence). CDR3 nucleotides: TGTGCCAGCAGCTTAGCAGACGGGGGAATTCTCCACGAGCAGTACTTC. It codes for CASSLADGGILHEQYF.

This clonotype showed up just once. A read error is possible here, since a much larger clone lies one base away. The genes are TRBV3-1 and TRBJ1-2, with 7 bases lining up with TRBD1. The V gene end was trimmed by 4 bases and the J gene end by 4 bases; junction bases not matched to a gene: 9. Germline V lookup: CDR1 LGHDT, CDR2 YNNKEL (reference sequence). The CDR3 is made up of 15 amino acids. The CDR3 here is CASSRPTGMLYGYTF. The CDR3 coding sequence is TGTGCCAGCAGCCGACCGACAGGGATGCTCTATGGCTACACCTTC.

Only a few counts were recorded for this clonotype. The J gene is TRBJ2-7, the V gene TRBV4-1; tentative D call: TRBD1 (6 bases). The germline V gene encodes CDR1 MGHRA and CDR2 YSYEKL. The CDR3 is 13 residues long. Trimming took off 2 bases at V and 6 bases at J, with 11 bases between the two ends. In DNA, the CDR3 is TGCGCCAGCAGCCAACCCAACAGGGCCGAGCAGTACTTC. This encodes CASSQPNRAEQYF.

V and J are TRBV20-1 and TRBJ2-1, with 12 bases matching TRBD2. This CDR3 contains 14 residues. V shed 4 bases, J shed 6 bases, and the junction held 4 bases outside the gene matches. Germline V lookup: CDR1 DFQATT, CDR2 SNEGSKA (reference sequence). The CDR3 sequence is CSATSGRGGNEQFF. The CDR3 DNA reads as TGCAGTGCTACTAGCGGGAGGGGTGGCAATGAGCAGTTCTTC.

This clonotype was counted a few times. The rearrangement links TRBV5-5 to TRBJ1-1; no definite D call. V was trimmed by 1 base and J by 4 bases, leaving 17 bases between them. Germline CDR1 and CDR2: SGHKS and YYEKEE (reference sequence). CDR3 length: 16 amino acids. Written as DNA, the CDR3 is TGTGCCAGCAGCTTGCTCGGGGTAGCGCCGATCACTGAAGCTTTCTTT. It translates to CASSLLGVAPITEAFF.

There are many counts of this clonotype. V usage is TRBV29-1 and J usage is TRBJ2-7; no reliable D call. There are 14 residues in the CDR3. Trimming shortened V by 0 bases and J by 3 bases, and 12 bases separated the two germline ends. Germline V lookup: CDR1 SQVTM, CDR2 ANQGSEA. CDR3 DNA sequence: TGCAGCGTTGAAGAGGGGATAGGAAGCTACGAGCAGTACTTC. Its protein product is CSVEEGIGSYEQYF.

In regard to this clonotype: One base away lies a much larger clone, so this may be a sequencing read error. The chain recombines TRBV6-1 with TRBJ2-7; 14 bases agree with TRBD2. There are 16 residues in the CDR3. Germline V CDR1 and CDR2: MNHNS, SASEGT. Losses at the gene ends were 3 bases for V and 2 bases for J; bases not matched to a gene: 3. The CDR3 sequence is CASSDRLAGGPYEQYF. CDR3 coding DNA: TGTGCCAGCAGTGACCGACTAGCGGGAGGGCCCTACGAGCAGTACTTC.

This clonotype has just a few counts. The chain is built from TRBV5-1 and TRBJ1-1; D not resolved. The germline V gene encodes CDR1 SGHRS and CDR2 YFSETQ. This CDR3 region has 12 residues. Trimming stripped 3 bases from V and 3 bases from J, with 6 bases between. CDR3 protein: CASSSDHTEAFF. CDR3 nucleotide sequence: TGCGCCAGCAGCTCGGATCACACTGAAGCTTTCTTT. The variable domain in full, with the rest retrieved from reference TRBV5-1 and TRBJ1-1, is KAGVTQTPRYLIKTRGQQVTLSCSPISGHRSVSWYQQTPGQGLQFLFEYFSETQRNKGNFPGRFSGRQFSNSRSEMNVSTLELGDSALYLCASSSDHTEAFFGQGTRLTVV.

This clonotype was counted ten times or more. The gene calls are TRBV27 and TRBJ2-7; the D call may be TRBD1 or TRBD2 (5 bases each). Deletions cut 5 bases from V and 1 base from J, with 15 bases between. The CDR3 length is 15 residues. Germline-derived CDR1 and CDR2 are MNHEY and SMNVEV (reference sequence). The CDR3 DNA follows: TGTGCCAGCAGTGTCCTTTTCGGGGCTTCCTACGAGCAGTACTTC. Translating gives CASSVLFGASYEQYF.

This clonotype was counted only a few times. This CDR3 reads CASSQTGSRYNEQFF. CDR3 bases: TGCGCCAGCAGCCAGACAGGTAGCAGGTACAATGAGCAGTTCTTC. The V and J genes are TRBV4-1 and TRBJ2-1, with D possibly being TRBD1 (6 bases). Per the germline V gene, CDR1 is MGHRA and CDR2 is YSYEKL. The CDR3 loop spans 15 amino acids. The V end was cut by 3 bases, the J end by 4 bases, with 13 bases between.

This clonotype was recorded many times. This chain connects TRBV29-1 to TRBJ2-1, with TRBD2 matching over 9 bases. After removal of 4 bases from V and 4 bases from J, the junction contained 8 bases not matched to a gene. Per germline, CDR1 SQVTM and CDR2 ANQGSEA. This CDR3 is 15 amino acids long. CDR3 nucleotide sequence: TGCAGCGTTGGCGGCGGGAGGGATGTATACAATGAGCAGTTCTTC. It translates to CSVGGGRDVYNEQFF.